A selection of T cell receptor beta chains follows, all from one sample in a study of sequential checkpoint blockade in melanoma. Measured with immunoSEQ multiplex PCR; TCRdb has only the in-frame clones, and not every one. The table lists tens of thousands of clones, around 65% of them singletons. The specimen comprised CD8+ T cells sorted from blood (inferred from file names), sampled from a patient given nivolumab and ipilimumab in sequence. Receptors originate from a human donor with melanoma. CDR3s include the opening cysteine and the closing phenylalanine or tryptophan. D genes are given only for firm matches. A row's size may be missing; if present it is once, few, many or a size class.

DNA: TGTGCCAGCAGCCCCCAGGGGGCAAACCCTTGGGAGCAGTACTTC
CDR3: CASSPQGANPWEQYF
size: -
V: TRBV11-3
D: TRBD1
J: TRBJ2-7

DNA: TGTGCCAGCAGCCCCGGCCCTCGCGGGCCCTACGAGCAGTACTTC
CDR3: CASSPGPRGPYEQYF
size: few
V: TRBV7-9
D: -
J: TRBJ2-7

DNA: TGTGCCAGCAGGACAGGGGACCAAGAGACCCAGTACTTC
CDR3: CASRTGDQETQYF
size: -
V: TRBV21-1
D: -
J: TRBJ2-5

DNA: TGTGCCAGCGGACAGGGCTACGAGCAGTACTTC
CDR3: CASGQGYEQYF
size: few
V: TRBV7-9
D: TRBD1
J: TRBJ2-7

DNA: TGCGCCAGCAGGGACCACTCCGGGATCCAGAACTTC
CDR3: CASRDHSGIQNF
size: few
V: TRBV5-1
D: -
J: TRBJ2-7

DNA: TGTGCCAGCAGTTCACAGAGCTCCTACAATGAGCAGTTCTTC
CDR3: CASSSQSSYNEQFF
size: -
V: TRBV27
D: -
J: TRBJ2-1

DNA: TGTGCCAGCAGTTTTGGACTAGCGGGGGGTCACCCTGCAGATACGCAGTATTTT
CDR3: CASSFGLAGGHPADTQYF
size: -
V: TRBV27
D: TRBD2
J: TRBJ2-3

DNA: TGTGCCAGCAGCTTAGATACGTCGGTTGCCGGGGAGCTGTTTTTT
CDR3: CASSLDTSVAGELFF
size: -
V: TRBV11-2
D: -
J: TRBJ2-2

DNA: TGTGCCAGCAGCCACCGGGACAGGCTCTACGAGCAGTACTTC
CDR3: CASSHRDRLYEQYF
size: medium-sized
V: TRBV7-9
D: TRBD1
J: TRBJ2-7

DNA: TGTGCCAGCCGGGGCCTAGCGGAGACCCAGTACTTC
CDR3: CASRGLAETQYF
size: -
V: TRBV9
D: -
J: TRBJ2-5

DNA: TGTGCCAGCAGCTCGGGACTCTTCCCGGCAGGCACTGAAGCTTTCTTT
CDR3: CASSSGLFPAGTEAFF
size: -
V: TRBV7-9
D: -
J: TRBJ1-1

DNA: TGTGCCAGCAGTGGAAGGGAGACAGATACGCAGTATTTT
CDR3: CASSGRETDTQYF
size: -
V: TRBV6-4
D: -
J: TRBJ2-3

DNA: TGCGCCAGCAGCCAAGCTCTGGACAATGAGCAGTTCTTC
CDR3: CASSQALDNEQFF
size: few
V: TRBV5-3
D: -
J: TRBJ2-1

DNA: TGTGCCAGCAGTGAAAGCCGGAACAGGGGGTTCCAAGAGACCCAGTACTTC
CDR3: CASSESRNRGFQETQYF
size: once
V: TRBV2
D: TRBD1
J: TRBJ2-5